Each of the 9 T cell receptor beta chains below was sequenced from the same sample in a study of T cell clonotyping in hematopoietic cell transplantation. Time point: recipient sample about 28 days before transplant, after cytoreduction. The repertoire was sequenced with immunoSEQ multiplex PCR; TCRdb's copy has only in-frame clones and lacks some. The sample contains some 27,000 clones, approximately 86% of which appear only once. This material consisted of peripheral blood mononuclear cells, taken before stem cell transplant. All receptors derive from a man aged 35 to 55 with acute myeloid leukemia. Some clones in this sample may be carry-over from other donors' samples.

The V call is TRBV7-9, the J call TRBJ1-1; tentative D call: TRBD1 (6 bases). Germline CDR1 SEHNR, CDR2 FQNEAQ (reference sequence). The germline V and J ends were trimmed by 6 bases and 7 bases, with 15 bases remaining between them. The CDR3 is 13 residues long. The CDR3 reads CASRSSGASEAFF. DNA of the CDR3: TGTGCCAGCAGGTCATCGGGGGCTAGTGAAGCTTTCTTT.

The chain couples TRBV7-9 to TRBJ2-7, with a tentative D call TRBD1 (6 bases). The V end was cut by 7 bases, the J end by 6 bases, with 16 bases between. Germline loops: CDR1 SEHNR, CDR2 FQNEAQ (reference sequence). The CDR3 consists of 13 residues. In DNA form, the CDR3 reads TGTGCCAGCATTGAGAGGGGGTCAGCCGAGCAGTACTTC. Translated, it gives CASIERGSAEQYF.

The rearrangement links TRBV6-6 to TRBJ1-1, with 9 nucleotides matching TRBD1. V shed 6 bases, J shed 5 bases, and the junction held 13 bases outside the gene matches. The CDR3 runs to 16 residues. Germline lookup yields CDR1 MNHNY and CDR2 SVGAGI (reference sequence). CDR3 residues: CASSPEQGAFGTEAFF. The CDR3 DNA follows: TGTGCCAGCAGCCCCGAACAGGGGGCATTCGGGACTGAAGCTTTCTTT.

This chain links TRBV25-1 with TRBJ1-6; D uncertain. Deletions cut 2 bases from V and 10 bases from J, with 12 bases between. Germline assignment: CDR1 MGHDK and CDR2 SYGVNS. This CDR3 region has 14 residues. The CDR3 coding sequence is TGTGCCAGCAGTGAAGGAGCGGTTCAATCACCCCTCCACTTT. Translated: CASSEGAVQSPLHF.

This clone has just one count. The chain couples TRBV19 to TRBJ1-4, with TRBD1 matching over 9 bases. There are 15 residues in the CDR3. Germline trimming cut 6 bases from V and 8 bases from J; bases unmatched to any gene: 10. The germline CDR1 and CDR2 sequences are LNHDA and SQIVND (reference sequence). The CDR3 DNA reads as TGTGCCAGTAGCCAAACAGGGGGCAGTCCCGAAAAACTGTTTTTT. This encodes CASSQTGGSPEKLFF.

As to this clone: A read error may produce the germline difference seen at one junction end. The chain carries TRBV20-1 and TRBJ1-6; tentatively, D is TRBD1 (5 bases). This CDR3 spans 11 amino acids. Germline lookup yields CDR1 DFQATT and CDR2 SNEGSKA (reference sequence). CDR3 nucleotides: TGCAGTGCTAGAGGGGGCCAATCGGGGCGCTTT. It is translated as CSARGGQSGRF.

The CDR3 DNA reads as TGTGCCAGCAGTTTTTCGACAGGGAATAATTCACCCCTCCACTTT. Encoded protein: CASSFSTGNNSPLHF. The chain links TRBV6-5 to TRBJ1-6, with TRBD1 matching over 7 bases. Germline loops: CDR1 MNHEY, CDR2 SVGAGI. CDR3 size: 15 residues. V trimming: 4 bases; J trimming: 5 bases; junction bases outside the gene matches: 5.

In DNA, the CDR3 is TGTGCCAGCAGTTTATTTGCGGTTCGGGACATCTCCTACGAGCAGTACTTC. Its translation: CASSLFAVRDISYEQYF. The rearrangement uses TRBV27 and TRBJ2-7, with D tentatively TRBD1 (6 bases). This CDR3 has 17 amino acids. V lost 1 base and J 0 bases, leaving 16 bases between the germline ends. Germline V gene lookup returns CDR1 MNHEY and CDR2 SMNVEV (reference sequence).

The CDR3 DNA reads as TGTGCCAGCAGTGAAGGAAACCACAGGGGAGAGACCCAGTACTTC. Protein sequence: CASSEGNHRGETQYF. V is TRBV25-1 and J is TRBJ2-5; TRBD1 matches 7 bases. Trimming removed 2 bases from V and 4 bases from J; junction bases left unmatched: 7. CDR1 and CDR2 from the germline V gene are MGHDK and SYGVNS. This CDR3 contains 15 residues.